A selection of T cell receptor beta chains follows, all from one sample in a study of sequential checkpoint blockade in melanoma. Here immunoSEQ multiplex PCR was the method, and the copy in TCRdb shows in-frame clones only, minus some. The sample lists about 6,100 clones; 25% to 30% were seen once. The sample here was tumor tissue (inferred from file names), taken from a patient given nivolumab and ipilimumab in sequence. These TCRs come from a human donor with melanoma. The conserved cysteine and the conserved F or W are not part of the CDR3 here. The D gene is left open where the match is weak.

j_call v_call d_call cdr3_aa
TRBJ1-5 TRBV28 . ASSPTGYSNQPQH
TRBJ1-1 TRBV6-8 . ASSYPGQARATEAF
TRBJ2-3 TRBV11-3 TRBD2 ASSREGIADTQY
TRBJ2-7 TRBV15 . ATSRSKGGDEQY
TRBJ2-1 TRBV14 TRBD1 ASSPGQGAYEQF
TRBJ2-5 TRBV15 TRBD1 ATSSEGQGLQETQY
TRBJ2-1 TRBV6-8 . ASSGADDNEQF
TRBJ2-1 TRBV6-8 TRBD1 ASRRQGDGNEQF
TRBJ2-1 TRBV19 TRBD2 ASSTGLAGGHQEDEQF
TRBJ2-3 TRBV30 TRBD2 ASRGLAGEMWETDTQY
TRBJ1-2 TRBV6-8 . ASHPGRGGYT
TRBJ2-5 TRBV6-8 TRBD2 ASIQNGLAGGIQETQY
TRBJ2-1 TRBV10-2 . ASSTNLHGRSYNEQF
TRBJ1-1 TRBV11-3 . ASSLRAGQPNTEAF
TRBJ2-3 TRBV11-3 TRBD2 ASSLELAGGVDTQY
TRBJ2-2 TRBV9 . ASMHDSPPSGELF
TRBJ1-3 TRBV18 . ASSPWIQGSGNTIY
TRBJ2-1 TRBV18 TRBD2 ASSPQIGTSGRALYYNEQF
TRBJ2-1 TRBV10-1 . ASSVVHEQF
TRBJ1-5 TRBV10-3 TRBD1 AISEDRATNQPQH
TRBJ2-5 TRBV18 . ASSPPDETQY
TRBJ2-2 TRBV15 TRBD1 ATSGTGDVGELF
TRBJ2-7 TRBV9 . ASSYGSSYEQY
TRBJ2-1 TRBV23-1 . ASSSPRYNEQF
TRBJ1-4 TRBV19 TRBD1 ASRQGHAKKLF
TRBJ2-7 TRBV29-1 TRBD2 SVDGGSRYEQY
TRBJ2-7 TRBV30 TRBD1 AWRNRDRTYEQY
TRBJ2-5 TRBV28 . ASSLGEETQY
TRBJ1-3 TRBV11-3 . ASSPWAASSGNTIY
TRBJ1-2 TRBV11-3 TRBD1 ASSFLGQGIGGYT
TRBJ1-1 TRBV28 . ASSLSGSMNTEAF
TRBJ2-7 TRBV5-1 . ASSLDPLGYEQY